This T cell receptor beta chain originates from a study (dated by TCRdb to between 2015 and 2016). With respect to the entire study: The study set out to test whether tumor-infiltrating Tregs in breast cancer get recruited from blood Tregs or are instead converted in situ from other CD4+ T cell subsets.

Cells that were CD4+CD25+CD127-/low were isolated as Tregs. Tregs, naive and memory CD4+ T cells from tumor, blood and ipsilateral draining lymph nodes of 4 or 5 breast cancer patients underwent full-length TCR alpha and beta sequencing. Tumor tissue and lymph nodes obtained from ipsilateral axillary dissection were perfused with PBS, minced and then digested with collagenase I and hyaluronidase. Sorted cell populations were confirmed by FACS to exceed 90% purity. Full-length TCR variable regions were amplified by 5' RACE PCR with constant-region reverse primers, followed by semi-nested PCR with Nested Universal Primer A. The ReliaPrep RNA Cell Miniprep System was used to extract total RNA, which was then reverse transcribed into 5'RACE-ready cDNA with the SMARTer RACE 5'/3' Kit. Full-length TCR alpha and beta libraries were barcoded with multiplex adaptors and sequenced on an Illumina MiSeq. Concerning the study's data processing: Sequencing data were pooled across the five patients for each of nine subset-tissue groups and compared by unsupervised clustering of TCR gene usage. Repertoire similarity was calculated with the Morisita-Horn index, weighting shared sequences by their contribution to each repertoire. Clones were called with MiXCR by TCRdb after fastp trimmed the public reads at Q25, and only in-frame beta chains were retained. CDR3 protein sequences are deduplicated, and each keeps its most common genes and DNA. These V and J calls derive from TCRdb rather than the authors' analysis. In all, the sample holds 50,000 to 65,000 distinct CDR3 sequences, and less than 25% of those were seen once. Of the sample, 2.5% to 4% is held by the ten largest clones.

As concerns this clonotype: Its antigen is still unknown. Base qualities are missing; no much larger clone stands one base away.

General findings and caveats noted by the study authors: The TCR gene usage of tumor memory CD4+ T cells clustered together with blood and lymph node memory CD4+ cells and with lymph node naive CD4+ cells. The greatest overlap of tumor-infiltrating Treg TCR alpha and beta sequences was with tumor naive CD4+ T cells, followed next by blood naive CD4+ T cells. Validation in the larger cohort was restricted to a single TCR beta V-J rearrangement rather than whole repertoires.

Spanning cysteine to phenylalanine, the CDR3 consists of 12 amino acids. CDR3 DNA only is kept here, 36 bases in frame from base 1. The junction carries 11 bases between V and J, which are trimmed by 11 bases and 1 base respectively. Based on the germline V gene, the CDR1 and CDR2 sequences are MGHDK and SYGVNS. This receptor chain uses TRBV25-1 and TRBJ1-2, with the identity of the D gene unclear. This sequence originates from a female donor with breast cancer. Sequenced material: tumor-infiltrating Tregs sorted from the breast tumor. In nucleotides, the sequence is TGTGCCGCACGGGGTTATAACTATGGCTACACCTTC. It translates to CAARGYNYGYTF.